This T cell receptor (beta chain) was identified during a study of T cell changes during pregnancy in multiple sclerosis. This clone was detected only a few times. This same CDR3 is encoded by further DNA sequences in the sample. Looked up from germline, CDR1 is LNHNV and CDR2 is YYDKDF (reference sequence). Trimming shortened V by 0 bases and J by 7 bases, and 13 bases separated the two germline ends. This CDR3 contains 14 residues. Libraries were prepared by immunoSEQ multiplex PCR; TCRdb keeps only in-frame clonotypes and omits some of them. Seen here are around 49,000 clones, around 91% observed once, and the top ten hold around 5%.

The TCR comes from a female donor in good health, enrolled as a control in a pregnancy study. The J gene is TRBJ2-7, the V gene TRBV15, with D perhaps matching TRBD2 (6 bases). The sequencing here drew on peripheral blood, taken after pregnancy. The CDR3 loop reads CATSRDRRAGEQYF. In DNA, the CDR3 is TGTGCCACCAGCAGAGATAGGAGGGCGGGGGAGCAGTACTTC.